The T cell receptor beta chain under discussion was sequenced for a study of TIL therapy for anti-PD-1-resistant metastatic lung cancer. Study-wide background: Patients had a median age of approximately 56 years (range about 35-85). Findings and limits, study-wide: TIL clonotype persistence in blood showed no apparent association with response. The cohort had more treatment-naive, never-smoker and oncogene-addicted patients than typical.

V was pared by 4 bases and J by 6 bases, with 8 bases of the junction left unmatched. This CDR3 contains 16 residues. The germline V gene has CDR1 SEHNR and CDR2 FQNEAQ (reference sequence). With respect to this clone: The antigen is not known.

Sequencing used immunoSEQ v3. Generated by immunoSEQ multiplex PCR, the TCRdb table keeps only in-frame clones and is missing some. The top ten clones hold just under 3% of a sample with approximately 57,000 clones, more than 80% of them seen once. Time point here: pre-treatment sample, taken before nivolumab and TIL therapy. Enrollment ran from 2017 to early 2020. This TCR came from a person between 25 and 80 years old with non-small cell lung cancer. The genes are TRBV7-9 and TRBJ2-2, with TRBD2 matching over 10 bases. The source material was blood, sampled at baseline. Here the CDR3 DNA reads TGTGCCAGCAGCTCCCCAAGCGGGGGGGACGCCGGGGAGCTGTTTTTT. Its translation: CASSSPSGGDAGELFF.